The 13 T cell receptor beta chains given below trace back to one sample, sequenced in a study of cytomegalovirus exposure and HLA in healthy donors. PCR used 60 Vbeta primers and 13 Jbeta primers. Using immunoSEQ multiplex PCR, the repertoire was profiled, and TCRdb retains in-frame clones only, with some absent. The sample shows about 100,000 clones, less than 85% of them seen only once. Input material: PBMCs. The source is a woman between 55 and 75 years old in good health and CMV-seropositive.

V is TRBV9 and J is TRBJ1-4; TRBD1 is a possible D gene (6 bases). The CDR3 has 17 residues. V lost 3 bases and J lost 0, with 15 bases in between. The V gene's germline CDR1 is SGDLS and CDR2 YYNGEE. The chain's CDR3 is CASSATGNPATNEKLFF. The CDR3 nucleotides are TGTGCCAGCAGCGCCACAGGGAATCCTGCAACTAATGAAAAACTGTTTTTT.

This clone was picked up one time. This sequence joins TRBV28 and TRBJ1-5; 8 bases line up with TRBD1. The length of the CDR3 is 18 residues. V trimming: 7 bases; J trimming: 0 bases; junction bases outside the gene matches: 14. CDR1 is MDHEN, CDR2 SYDVKM, per germline. CDR3 residues: CASTPTRGQVNSNQPQHF. CDR3 DNA sequence: TGTGCCAGCACACCGACGCGGGGACAGGTCAATAGCAATCAGCCCCAGCATTTT.

This clone was counted a few times. The rearrangement joins TRBV7-9 to TRBJ2-3; D might be TRBD2 (5 bases). The V gene's germline CDR1 is SEHNR and CDR2 FQNEAQ (reference sequence). The CDR3 is made up of 13 amino acids. V lost 0 bases, J lost 6 bases, and 7 bases lay in between. The CDR3 here is CASSLAGADTQYF. The DNA for the CDR3 is TGTGCCAGCAGCTTAGCGGGAGCGGATACGCAGTATTTT.

The chain is built from TRBV27 and TRBJ1-3; D not certain. The V gene's germline CDR1 is MNHEY and CDR2 SMNVEV (reference sequence). The CDR3 runs 15 residues. Trimming removed 6 bases at V and 0 bases at J, with 12 bases between. DNA of the CDR3: TGTGCCAGCAGGTCCGGTAGTAGCTCTGGAAACACCATATATTTT. Its protein product is CASRSGSSSGNTIYF.

This sequence joins TRBV20-1 and TRBJ2-1; 7 nucleotides line up with TRBD2. The V gene end was trimmed by 4 bases and the J gene end by 10 bases; junction bases not matched to a gene: 4. Per the germline V gene, CDR1 is DFQATT and CDR2 is SNEGSKA (reference sequence). The CDR3 is 11 residues long. In nucleotides, the CDR3 is TGCAGTGCTACTGGGGGAGGGGAGCAGTTCTTC. This sequence encodes CSATGGGEQFF.

This rearrangement joins TRBV19 to TRBJ1-2, with no clear D. Trimming left V 3 bases short and J 4 bases short, with 12 bases between. CDR1 is LNHDA and CDR2 is SQIVND in the germline V gene (reference sequence). The CDR3 is 14 residues long. The DNA for the CDR3 is TGTGCCAGTAGTATCGGGGTAGAGAGCTATGGCTACACCTTC. Translating it yields CASSIGVESYGYTF.

The rearrangement links TRBV7-8 to TRBJ2-3; D is possibly TRBD2 (6 bases). With 5 bases removed from V and 4 bases from J, the gap between germline ends came to 13 bases. The CDR3 extends over 14 amino acids. Per the germline V gene, CDR1 is SGHVS and CDR2 is FQNEAQ. CDR3 coding DNA: TGTGCCAGCAGCAAGGGGAGGATGGCAGATACGCAGTATTTT. Amino acids: CASSKGRMADTQYF.

This chain links TRBV2 with TRBJ2-1, with 11 bases fitting TRBD2. CDR1 and CDR2 from the germline V gene are SNHLY and FYNNEI. Losses at the gene ends were 2 bases for V and 7 bases for J; bases not matched to a gene: 4. The CDR3 extends over 15 amino acids. DNA of the CDR3: TGTGCCAGCAGTGAAACTAGCGGGAGTTTTAATGAGCAGTTCTTC. Amino acid sequence: CASSETSGSFNEQFF.

This clone was seen a handful of times. The chain joins TRBV2 to TRBJ1-5; D is undetermined. The CDR3 contains 14 residues. V was clipped by 2 bases and J by 7 bases, with 12 bases between them. The germline V gene encodes CDR1 SNHLY and CDR2 FYNNEI. CDR3 coding DNA: TGTGCCAGCAGTGAATCTTCAGACTCCCAGCCCCAGCATTTT. It encodes CASSESSDSQPQHF.

This sequence joins TRBV10-3 and TRBJ2-3; 9 bases match TRBD1. The CDR3 spans 18 residues. The junction had 21 bases not matched to a gene; V was cut back by 8 bases and J by 6 bases. The germline gives CDR1 ENHRY, CDR2 SYGVKD. The CDR3, as DNA: TGTGCCATCCGTCAAAGAAAAGACGGGACAGGGAAGGGGGATACGCAGTATTTT. It codes for CAIRQRKDGTGKGDTQYF.

The gene calls are TRBV4-2 and TRBJ1-3, with 8 bases aligning to TRBD1. The ends lost 1 base at V and 1 base at J; junction bases unmatched: 0. CDR3 length: 15 amino acids. CDR1 is LGHNA and CDR2 is YNFKEQ in the germline V gene. The CDR3 is CASSQGQGSGNTIYF. CDR3 coding DNA: TGTGCCAGCAGCCAAGGACAGGGGTCTGGAAACACCATATATTTT.

The J gene is TRBJ2-1, the V gene TRBV2, with TRBD1 matching 10 bases. The CDR3 consists of 14 residues. CDR1 is SNHLY and CDR2 is FYNNEI in the germline V gene. The V gene end was trimmed by 5 bases and the J gene end by 9 bases; junction bases not matched to a gene: 7. CDR3 residues: CASSRGTGVPEQFF. The CDR3 nucleotides are TGTGCCAGCAGTAGAGGGACAGGGGTTCCTGAGCAGTTCTTC.

The rearrangement joins TRBV15 to TRBJ1-2, with TRBD1 matching over 8 bases. Germline-derived CDR1 and CDR2 are LNHNV and YYDKDF (reference sequence). The CDR3 is 13 residues long. V dropped 4 bases and J dropped 9; count of bases not matched to a gene: 7. The CDR3 spells CATSNTGGLRYTF. CDR3 nucleotide sequence: TGTGCCACCAGCAACACAGGGGGGCTTCGCTACACCTTC. The variable domain in full, with the rest retrieved from reference TRBV15 and TRBJ1-2, is DAMVIQNPRYQVTQFGKPVTLSCSQTLNHNVMYWYQQKSSQAPKLLFHYYDKDFNNEADTPDNFQSRRPNTSFCFLDIRSPGLGDTAMYLCATSNTGGLRYTFGSGTRLTVV.